The present entry profiles one T cell receptor beta chain with its context. Patients of the Seattle cohort, enrolled during active infection, were followed longitudinally. These data belong to a study of blood T cell repertoires in COVID-19. Looking at the study overall: The United States, Italy and Spain were the sources of the acute and convalescent COVID-19 samples.

As processed by the authors: Estimates of nucleated cell counts were drawn from the amplification of reference gene primers. Measured with immunoSEQ multiplex PCR; TCRdb has only the in-frame clones, and not every one. V and J calls and clone size are those listed in that table; D and trimming were worked out from the DNA. The repertoire holds about 96,000 clones, with roughly 90% as singletons. The CDR3 has 16 residues. Germline values: CDR1 LNHDA, CDR2 SQIVND (reference sequence). Between the trimmed V and J ends, which lost 3 bases and 3 bases, there was a span of 15 bases. The TCR was taken from a human donor with COVID-19, enrolled during active disease. The donor label of this sample is uncertain. The sequencing input was peripheral blood. The genes are TRBV19 and TRBJ1-5, with TRBD1 as a possible D gene (5 bases). CDR3 nucleotide sequence: TGTGCCAGTAGTATTAGGGCCAGGGATAACAATCAGCCCCAGCATTTT. Protein sequence: CASSIRARDNNQPQHF. Complete variable domain (other parts from reference TRBV19 and TRBJ1-5): DGGITQSPKYLFRKEGQNVTLSCEQNLNHDAMYWYRQDPGQGLRLIYYSQIVNDFQKGDIAEGYSVSREKKESFPLTVTSAQKNPTAFYLCASSIRARDNNQPQHFGDGTRLSIL.